This record concerns one TCR beta chain sequence. Its antigen remains undetermined. Base qualities were left out, and no much larger clone turns up one base away. These data originate in a study of cytomegalovirus exposure and HLA in healthy donors (dated by TCRdb to the late 2010s). Notes on the research overall: An earlier analysis of about 530 of the donors reported 276 Gb of sequence data and 100 million to 120 million unique TCR beta sequences obtained from about 180 million T cells. An early release that covered about 600 HLA-typed donors contained approximately 320 gigabases of sequencing data and around 85 million unique TCR sequences. Among the roughly 430 genotyped donors, approximately 76% belonged to the genetic ancestry cluster associated with self-reported Caucasian donors. The study aimed to test whether cataloging public T cell receptors could reveal signatures of past pathogen exposure. The study profiled the T cell repertoires of under 850 subjects by immunosequencing and related them to cytomegalovirus serostatus. Along with the approximately 600-subject first cohort, a separate validation cohort of over a hundred different subjects was used. To predict cytomegalovirus infection status, the study brought together high-throughput TCR immunosequencing, statistical association of individual TCRs with disease status, and machine learning. A later analysis re-analyzed previously published TCR beta repertoires from several hundred donors and added high-resolution HLA genotyping to study TCR occurrence patterns. Rather than using new phenotypic data, the later analysis identified candidate immune exposures from TCR beta sequences and from how often those sequences occurred across donors. To decide whether each TCR beta V gene segment behaved as functional or pseudogenic, an earlier analysis of nearly 600 of the donors relied on high-throughput TCR beta sequencing. Donor age, sex, ethnicity and CMV serostatus were compiled together with the repertoire data. In a later genetic analysis, genome-wide SNP genotypes for about 55% of the roughly 670 donors were used, and that subset was treated as a discovery cohort. Every repertoire in the discovery cohort had been generated on one and the same sequencing platform. HLA typing included class I and class II loci at four-digit resolution. Typing coverage varied by locus: about 620-630 donors for A, B, C, DRB1 and DQB1; roughly 520 for DQA1; about 590 for DPA1; fewer than 480 for DPB1. Roughly 5 DR-DQ haplotypes were handled as single units for association and clustering, since linkage in the cohort was strong. Among about 370 genotyped donors of the cohort, an average of around 250,000 unique TCR beta nucleotide sequences was sequenced per donor, of which about 18% were non-productive.

Library prep was done by the immunoSEQ multiplex PCR assay. For the multiplex PCR, a mixture combining 60 forward primers for TCR Vbeta segments and 13 reverse primers for TCR Jbeta segments was used. The CDR3 region of rearranged TCR beta genes was amplified from genomic DNA by a multiplex PCR assay. The Illumina HiSeq System was used to sequence the amplified TCR beta libraries as 87-base-pair reads. The study's own analysis went as follows. A later analysis tallied roughly 76 million unique TCR beta chains across the 666 repertoires, and some 12 million of those chains were shared by two or more donors. A nearest-neighbor algorithm error-corrected the raw reads and collapsed the reads into unique sequences, merging closely related sequences to remove PCR and sequencing errors. To assign V, D and J gene segments, CDR3 sequences were aligned to IMGT reference sequences. For a sequence to be retained, a match of at least six nucleotides to both a V gene segment and a J gene segment was required. A rearrangement was called productive if the CDR3 had no stop codons and remained in frame with V and J, and every other rearrangement was called non-productive. CDR3 was defined according to IMGT convention as the region running from the second conserved V-encoded cysteine to the conserved J-encoded phenylalanine. The earlier analysis of approximately 590 of the donors excluded any sequence lacking an unambiguous match to a single V gene segment. In an earlier analysis of more than 500 of the donors, a V segment was called functional when productive rearrangements were above 56.7%, and segregating when the standard deviation between donors exceeded 5%. A statistical classification framework was built to diagnose cytomegalovirus status from the catalog of TCR beta chain sequences. A later analysis assigned V and J genes by comparing TCR nucleotide sequences with IMGT/GENE-DB human TR gene sequences. The TCRdist pipeline was used in a later analysis to assign CDR3 sequences and most-parsimonious VDJ recombination scenarios. In a later analysis, each TCR beta chain was defined by its CDR3 amino acid sequence together with its V-gene family, and reads without a unique V-gene family were excluded. In a later analysis, approximately 640 highly shared, low-generation-probability nucleotide sequences were removed to address suspected cross-contamination and a sequencing artifact. In a later analysis, a clonal expansion index for each public chain was calculated from normalized within-repertoire ranks of inferred template counts. Generation probabilities in a later analysis came from a VDJ recombination model fitted to out-of-frame rearrangements, and those results were checked against IGoR. A later analysis scored TCR-TCR, TCR-HLA and TCR-CMV co-occurrence with hypergeometric tests, applying a repertoire-size bias correction to TCR pairs. False discovery rates were estimated in a later analysis by permuting HLA or CMV assignments 20 times. In a later analysis, co-occurring TCRs were grouped using DBSCAN, and TCRdist sequence similarity was added for clustering within HLA-allele-positive subsets. Co-occurrence clustering excluded repertoires with fewer than 30,000 or more than 120,000 public chains, plus five with anomalous nucleotide sharing. TCRdb holds this immuneACCESS table with in-frame rearrangements only. Some clones are missing; in checked studies, unresolved V genes explain under half, and the rest has no known cause. That table gives V, J and clone size, and the DNA gave D and trimming. Present in this sample are some 160,000 clones, roughly two thirds of which were seen just once. Jointly, the top ten make up about 5.4% of the sample.

Summary of the overall study and its limitations: According to a later analysis, parvovirus B19, influenza, CMV and Epstein-Barr virus appeared linked to several top co-occurrence clusters. A later analysis found that HLA-associated TCR beta chains were more clonally expanded and had lower generation probabilities than equally common non-associated chains. The study gave a list of roughly 150 TCR beta chains associated with cytomegalovirus. The sequencing pipeline was judged likely to have produced a cluster of highly shared sequence variants as a technical artifact. Most TCR sequences were seen in very few donors, while some public TCRs were found in many individuals. Assigning TCR associations to individual alleles was difficult when HLA alleles, especially DR and DQ, strongly co-occurred. Some IMGT-functional V segments, including TRBV6-2 and TRBV6-3, could not be distinguished by the 87-base-pair reads and were therefore excluded. The only immune exposure information available for the cohort was CMV serostatus. In this cohort, only TCR beta chains were sequenced, and detectable features were limited by the absence of alpha or paired-chain data. Broadly in line with IMGT annotations, most TCR beta V segments showed up in productive rearrangements about 87% or about 30% of the time in an earlier analysis of several hundred of the donors. Roughly uniform sequencing depth across donors was assumed in presence/absence analyses, although this assumption may not hold. Correlated functional status among segregating V segments might reflect linkage disequilibrium, but an unknown experimental factor could not be ruled out. Because counts were too low, about 18 rarely observed V segments, including chromosome 9 orphons, were excluded from the earlier analysis of 587 of the donors. Most CMV-associated TCR beta chains appeared to be HLA-restricted in a later analysis, and the HLA associations seemed to be driven largely by CMV exposure. Specific HLA alleles were associated with 15,000 to 20,000 TCR beta sequences at a false discovery rate of 0.05 in a later analysis. Three of the identified cytomegalovirus-associated TCR beta chains were confirmed in vitro to be specific for cytomegalovirus antigens. According to a later genetic analysis, donors in an Asian-associated ancestry cluster had fewer N-insertions in productive TCRs than the approximately 610-donor mean. It was suggested by the authors that the approach could potentially be generalized to other disease states and immunological phenotypes. Cytomegalovirus status was reported to be diagnosed by the classifier with high specificity and sensitivity in both the original and validation cohorts. In a later analysis, the rate of TCR association differed among HLA loci, with DRB1 alleles having the most associated TCRs and HLA-C alleles having the fewest. A further reported finding was that TCR beta sequences accurately predicted the HLA-A and HLA-B alleles for most subjects in the first cohort. Because HLA typing was unavailable for some donors at each locus, only the typed subset was used in association tests. In a later genetic analysis, a missense DCLRE1C variant was associated with V-gene and J-gene trimming of TCR beta chains, and the association was replicated in an independent cohort.

The CDR3 numbers 12 residues from cysteine through phenylalanine. Only CDR3 DNA is held: 36 bases, read in frame from base 1. V has 5 bases trimmed and J has 8 bases trimmed; junction bases matching no gene number 4. CDR1 SQVTM and CDR2 ANQGSEA are derived from the germline V gene. The cohort comprised more than 550 healthy bone marrow donors. At the time of sampling, every cohort member was nominally healthy, though immune exposures that went unrecorded were likely present. The donor tested CMV seropositive and was one of the 289 seropositive cohort members. A peripheral blood sample was collected from each donor, and TCR beta sequencing was performed on peripheral blood mononuclear cells. Genomic DNA was extracted from the blood cell samples with the Qiagen DNeasy Blood Extraction Kit.

The receptor chain draws on TRBV29-1 and TRBJ1-4; TRBD1 lines up with 8 middle nucleotides. Sequencing input: PBMCs. The receptor was isolated from a woman aged 18-29 years in good health and CMV-seropositive. DNA sequence: TGCAGCGTTACAGGGGGAGGAGAAAAACTGTTTTTT. This encodes CSVTGGGEKLFF.